One and the same sample provided the 29 T cell receptor beta chains below, sequenced in a study of blood T cell repertoires in COVID-19. TCRdb's table, derived via immunoSEQ multiplex PCR, lists solely in-frame clones and lacks some. The table has fewer than 350,000 clones, around four fifths seen once; the top ten hold around 3.9%. Material: peripheral blood. The receptor set was obtained from a woman between 50 and 59 years old with active or convalescent COVID-19.

V and J are TRBV28 and TRBJ2-6; maybe TRBD1 (6 bases). This CDR3 comprises 15 residues. Trimming shortened V by 5 bases and J by 4 bases, and 12 bases separated the two germline ends. Germline V lookup: CDR1 MDHEN, CDR2 SYDVKM. CDR3 nucleotides: TGTGCCAGCAGTCCCCCAGGGGACGGGGCCAACGTCCTGACTTTC. It encodes CASSPPGDGANVLTF.

This rearrangement joins TRBV5-8 to TRBJ1-5; a weak D match, TRBD1 (5 bases). CDR1 is SGHTS, CDR2 YDEGEE, per germline. The CDR3 length is 14 residues. Trimming stripped 4 bases from V and 4 bases from J, with 12 bases between. In DNA form, the CDR3 reads TGTGCCAGCAGCCCCTGGGCAGGGAATCAGCCCCAGCATTTT. Translating gives CASSPWAGNQPQHF. The variable domain in full, with the rest retrieved from reference TRBV5-8 and TRBJ1-5, is EAGVTQSPTHLIKTRGQQATLRCSPISGHTSVYWYQQALGLGLQFLLWYDEGEERNRGNFPPRFSGRQFPNYSSELNVNALELEDSALYLCASSPWAGNQPQHFGDGTRLSIL.

At least ten counts were recorded for this clone. The chain links TRBV11-2 to TRBJ2-7, with 8 bases lining up with TRBD1. The CDR3 spans 16 residues. Germline V gene sequence: CDR1 SGHAT, CDR2 FQNNGV. The junction had 9 bases not matched to a gene; V was cut back by 3 bases and J by 2 bases. The CDR3 sequence: CASSFLLGGQAYEQYF. DNA of the CDR3: TGTGCCAGCAGCTTCCTCCTGGGGGGACAGGCCTACGAGCAGTACTTC.

This clone has a single count. V and J are TRBV15 and TRBJ2-1; tentatively, D is TRBD2 (5 bases). The CDR3 is made up of 16 amino acids. The V gene lost 3 bases and the J gene lost 4 bases, with 16 bases spanning the gap. Looked up from germline, CDR1 is LNHNV and CDR2 is YYDKDF (reference sequence). The CDR3 DNA reads as TGTGCCACCAGCAGGGGTGGTAGCGCAATTTACAATGAGCAGTTCTTC. This sequence encodes CATSRGGSAIYNEQFF.

The chain carries TRBV19 and TRBJ2-2, with D possibly matching TRBD1 (5 bases). Trimming took off 9 bases at V and 4 bases at J, with 15 bases between the two ends. This CDR3 spans 14 amino acids. Germline V gene lookup returns CDR1 LNHDA and CDR2 SQIVND (reference sequence). The CDR3 protein is CASDSSFRTGELFF. The CDR3 nucleotides read TGTGCCAGCGACAGTAGCTTTCGCACCGGGGAGCTGTTTTTT.

This clone was seen once. The CDR3 region has the DNA TGTGCCAGCAGTTTTTCCCGGGCGGCGGGAACAGATACGCAGTATTTT. Encoded protein: CASSFSRAAGTDTQYF. The chain recombines TRBV6-5 with TRBJ2-3, with D perhaps TRBD2 (6 bases). Germline V lookup: CDR1 MNHEY, CDR2 SVGAGI. V was shortened by 4 bases and J by 3 bases, with 17 bases between the two germline ends. CDR3 length: 16 amino acids.

The rearrangement links TRBV10-3 to TRBJ2-7, with D tentatively TRBD2 (6 bases). V lost 4 bases, J lost 3 bases, and 10 bases lay in between. The germline V gene encodes CDR1 ENHRY and CDR2 SYGVKD. This CDR3 region has 13 residues. CDR3 sequence (DNA): TGTGCCATCAGTGTCGGTAGCGGCTACGAGCAGTACTTC. Its protein product is CAISVGSGYEQYF.

The V gene is TRBV2, the J gene TRBJ2-5, with TRBD2 identical over 10 bases. The CDR3 contains 18 residues. Germline CDR1 and CDR2: SNHLY and FYNNEI. V trimming: 0 bases; J trimming: 5 bases; junction bases outside the gene matches: 12. In DNA, the CDR3 is TGTGCCAGCAGTGAAGCGAATCAAGCGGGAGGGCCTCGGGAGACCCAGTACTTC. It is translated as CASSEANQAGGPRETQYF.

The chain joins TRBV15 to TRBJ2-1; 9 bases fit TRBD2. V shed 5 bases and J 4 bases; nucleotides not matched to a gene: 9. Germline lookup yields CDR1 LNHNV and CDR2 YYDKDF (reference sequence). The CDR3 spans 16 residues. CDR3 DNA: TGTGCCACCAGCTGGGACCTAGCGGGATTTTACAATGAGCAGTTCTTC. Translated, it gives CATSWDLAGFYNEQFF.

The chain couples TRBV19 to TRBJ1-5; a possible D gene is TRBD1 (6 bases). Germline CDR1 LNHDA, CDR2 SQIVND (reference sequence). This CDR3 comprises 18 residues. The V and J ends lost 3 bases and 1 base respectively, with 19 bases between them. This chain's CDR3 is CASSIPGWLGASNQPQHF. CDR3 DNA sequence: TGTGCCAGTAGTATCCCAGGGTGGCTGGGGGCCAGCAATCAGCCCCAGCATTTT.

The chain carries TRBV27 and TRBJ1-2; D call uncertain. The CDR3 sequence is 16 residues long. Germline loops: CDR1 MNHEY, CDR2 SMNVEV (reference sequence). Trimming left V 4 bases short and J 8 bases short, with 23 bases between. The CDR3 loop reads CASSSLLGRKLVGYTF. In DNA form, the CDR3 reads TGTGCCAGCAGTTCTCTCCTCGGTCGAAAGTTAGTCGGCTACACCTTC.

The chain is built from TRBV28 and TRBJ2-5, with 10 bases matching TRBD1. The junction had 7 bases not matched to a gene; V was cut back by 5 bases and J by 4 bases. Germline-derived CDR1 and CDR2 are MDHEN and SYDVKM. The CDR3 totals 15 residues. This chain's CDR3 is CASSQDRGKGETQYF. As DNA, the CDR3 is TGTGCCAGCAGTCAGGACAGGGGGAAGGGAGAGACCCAGTACTTC.

This sequence joins TRBV6-1 and TRBJ2-7; 7 nucleotides align to TRBD1. CDR1 MNHNS and CDR2 SASEGT come from the germline V gene. J was trimmed by 3 bases and V by 5 bases; bases with no gene match: 7. The CDR3 loop spans 14 amino acids. In nucleotides, the CDR3 is TGTGCCAGCAGTAATACAGGGGCGGGCTACGAGCAGTACTTC. Translation: CASSNTGAGYEQYF.

This clone was counted only a few times. This rearrangement joins TRBV25-1 to TRBJ2-7; the D gene is possibly TRBD1 (5 bases). V lost 4 bases, J lost 0 bases, and 13 bases lay in between. Germline V gives CDR1 MGHDK, CDR2 SYGVNS. This CDR3 is 15 amino acids long. The CDR3 DNA sequence: TGTGCCAGCAGTGGGGGTAGCAGGGCCTCCTACGAGCAGTACTTC. Translated: CASSGGSRASYEQYF.

The chain combines TRBV28 with TRBJ2-5; D possibly corresponds to TRBD2 (6 bases). The V gene's germline CDR1 is MDHEN and CDR2 SYDVKM. The germline V and J ends were trimmed by 5 bases and 5 bases, with 12 bases remaining between them. The CDR3 extends over 13 amino acids. This CDR3 reads CASSKGGEETQYF. DNA for the CDR3: TGTGCCAGCAGTAAAGGAGGGGAGGAGACCCAGTACTTC.

The chain has TRBV11-2 and TRBJ2-1, with 7 bases fitting TRBD2. With V trimmed by 4 bases and J by 7 bases, 1 base remained unmatched. The germline V gene encodes CDR1 SGHAT and CDR2 FQNNGV. This CDR3 region has 12 residues. CDR3 region: CASSWTSNEQFF. The CDR3 DNA reads TGTGCCAGCAGCTGGACTAGTAATGAGCAGTTCTTC.

The V gene is TRBV12-3 or TRBV12-4, the J gene TRBJ1-5, with 10 bases matching TRBD1. CDR3 length: 13 amino acids. The V and J ends lost 8 bases and 6 bases, in that order; junction bases with no gene match: 4. The CDR3 DNA reads as TGTGCCAGCCTCCGGGACAGGGGTCAGCCCCAGCATTTT. It encodes CASLRDRGQPQHF.

The chain is built from TRBV5-5 and TRBJ2-1, with TRBD1 matching over 8 bases. Looked up from germline, CDR1 is SGHKS and CDR2 is YYEKEE (reference sequence). Unmatched junction bases numbered 5, after V lost 4 bases and J lost 2 bases. This CDR3 has 15 amino acids. The CDR3 DNA is TGTGCCAGCAGCGTTCGGACAGGGCCCTACAATGAGCAGTTCTTC. This sequence encodes CASSVRTGPYNEQFF.

V gene TRBV7-9 combines with J gene TRBJ1-2; 7 nucleotides align to TRBD1. The CDR3 contains 13 residues. The junction had 4 bases not matched to a gene; V was cut back by 6 bases and J by 3 bases. Germline CDR1 and CDR2: SEHNR and FQNEAQ (reference sequence). The CDR3 spells CASSGTDDYGYTF. CDR3 sequence (DNA): TGTGCCAGCAGTGGGACAGACGACTATGGCTACACCTTC.

The chain carries TRBV10-3 and TRBJ1-2; 10 bases match TRBD1. V lost 0 bases, J lost 4 bases, and 11 bases stayed unmatched. This CDR3 region has 18 residues. Per the germline V gene, CDR1 is ENHRY and CDR2 is SYGVKD. The CDR3 here is CAISESGGDRGPGYGYTF. As DNA, the CDR3 is TGTGCCATCAGTGAGTCTGGTGGAGACAGGGGGCCTGGCTATGGCTACACCTTC.

CDR3 residues: CASTGQGALEKLFF. CDR3 nucleotides: TGTGCCAGCACCGGACAGGGGGCGCTGGAAAAACTGTTTTTT. This rearrangement joins TRBV2 to TRBJ1-4; TRBD1 matches 11 bases. The CDR3 is 14 residues long. The V gene end was trimmed by 7 bases and the J gene end by 8 bases; junction bases not matched to a gene: 6. Germline CDR1 is SNHLY and CDR2 is FYNNEI.

The chain uses TRBV5-1 and TRBJ2-1; no clear D. This CDR3 has 17 residues. Germline V CDR1 and CDR2: SGHRS, YFSETQ. The V and J ends lost 2 bases and 0 bases respectively, with 15 bases between them. CDR3 residues: CASSFEQVLSSYNEQFF. CDR3 DNA sequence: TGCGCCAGCAGCTTCGAGCAGGTCTTGAGCTCCTACAATGAGCAGTTCTTC.

The chain carries TRBV19 and TRBJ2-1; possibly TRBD2 for D (6 bases). Trimming cost V 3 bases and J 7 bases, with 10 bases left between them. The CDR3 totals 13 residues. Looked up from germline, CDR1 is LNHDA and CDR2 is SQIVND (reference sequence). In DNA, the CDR3 is TGTGCCAGTAGTATTGCTCGGGGGAATGAGCAGTTCTTC. Its protein product is CASSIARGNEQFF.

The chain employs TRBV19 and TRBJ1-1, with no clear D. There are 14 residues in the CDR3. The germline V gene has CDR1 LNHDA and CDR2 SQIVND (reference sequence). V dropped 6 bases and J dropped 4 bases, with 15 bases sitting between them. The CDR3 loop is CASSLDPRSTEAFF. CDR3 DNA sequence: TGTGCCAGTAGCCTAGACCCGAGGAGCACTGAAGCTTTCTTT. Drawing the rest from reference TRBV19 and TRBJ1-1, the complete variable domain is DGGITQSPKYLFRKEGQNVTLSCEQNLNHDAMYWYRQDPGQGLRLIYYSQIVNDFQKGDIAEGYSVSREKKESFPLTVTSAQKNPTAFYLCASSLDPRSTEAFFGQGTRLTVV.

V gene TRBV6-5 combines with J gene TRBJ1-6, with 8 bases lining up with TRBD1. Germline V gene sequence: CDR1 MNHEY, CDR2 SVGAGI. Trimming took 7 bases from V and 6 from J; bases not matched to a gene: 5. The CDR3 totals 14 residues. CDR3 nucleotide sequence: TGTGCCAGCATGGCAGGGGGCTTTAATTCACCCCTCCACTTT. Protein: CASMAGGFNSPLHF.

The CDR3 loop reads CASSLPLSGTGYEQYF. CDR3 in DNA: TGTGCCAGCAGCTTACCGTTGAGCGGGACGGGATACGAGCAGTACTTC. J is TRBJ2-7 and V is TRBV7-9; TRBD2 agrees at 7 bases. This CDR3 region has 16 residues. Germline V gives CDR1 SEHNR, CDR2 FQNEAQ (reference sequence). The junction had 11 bases not matched to a gene; V was cut back by 2 bases and J by 4 bases.

The chain recombines TRBV11-2 with TRBJ2-7; possibly TRBD1 for D (6 bases). V lost 6 bases, J lost 1 base, and 13 bases lay in between. The CDR3 is 14 residues long. In germline, CDR1 is SGHAT, CDR2 FQNNGV. The CDR3 loop is CASRTLGASYEQYF. CDR3 DNA: TGTGCCAGCAGAACTCTGGGGGCATCCTACGAGCAGTACTTC.

The J gene is TRBJ1-2, the V gene TRBV10-3, with TRBD1 identical over 7 bases. Germline CDR1 is ENHRY and CDR2 is SYGVKD. There are 19 residues in the CDR3. Unmatched junction bases numbered 17, after V lost 0 bases and J lost 4 bases. CDR3 bases: TGTGCCATCAGTGAGTCCCGGGACAGCCATCCCGCGGCTACCTATGGCTACACCTTC. This codes for CAISESRDSHPAATYGYTF.

The chain carries TRBV28 and TRBJ1-5; D is undetermined. The CDR3 runs to 16 residues. V was cut by 3 bases and J by 3 bases, with 15 bases left in between. CDR1 is MDHEN, CDR2 SYDVKM, per germline. The CDR3 nucleotides are TGTGCCAGCAGTTTGCGAGTGAGGATGGTCAATCAGCCCCAGCATTTT. It encodes CASSLRVRMVNQPQHF.